This T cell receptor beta chain was sequenced for a study of T cell repertoires in cytomegalovirus infection. Study-wide background: CMV epitopes in the study were HLA-C-restricted (recently identified) and HLA-B-restricted (well studied).

TCRdb called the reads again in MiXCR, with one record for every CDR3 protein. The sample yields about 830,000 distinct CDR3 sequences, approximately 30% seen once. With regard to this clonotype: Antigen: not known.

From germline, CDR1 is SGHDN and CDR2 FVKESK. V dropped 4 bases and J dropped 3 bases, with 19 bases sitting between them. The CDR3 is 16 residues long. This TCR was recovered from a human donor in good health (CMV status not recorded). Some clones in this sample may be carry-over from other donors' samples. The J gene is TRBJ2-7, the V gene TRBV14, with D possibly TRBD2 on 5 matching bases. The material sequenced was cultured CD8+ T cells from PBMCs, taken from culture after CMV antigen stimulation. CDR3: CASSLLDTPGFYEQYF. CDR3 bases: TGTGCCAGCAGCCTTCTTGACACGCCGGGATTCTACGAGCAGTACTTC.